Reported below is one T cell receptor (beta chain). Other DNA variants within this sample encode the same CDR3. Germline-derived CDR1 and CDR2 are SEHNR and FQNEAQ (reference sequence). The CDR3 covers 12 residues. Trimming stripped 3 bases from V and 8 bases from J, with 10 bases between. This specimen comes from a study of blood T cell repertoires in COVID-19. Study information: Collection of acute and convalescent COVID-19 samples took place in the United States, Italy and Spain. The cDNA or gDNA used as material had been derived from T cells, B-cell-depleted T cells, or PBMCs.

Per the authors' pipeline: Estimated nucleated cell counts came from reference gene primer amplification. Produced via immunoSEQ multiplex PCR; TCRdb's table is partial and in-frame only. Clone size and the V and J calls come from that table; the DNA yielded D and trimming. The sample records over 130,000 clones, about 85% being singletons. Specimen: peripheral blood. This sequence originates from a woman aged 55-75 years with active or convalescent COVID-19. This rearrangement joins TRBV7-9 to TRBJ1-2; D is undetermined. CDR3 sequence reads: CASSLGSRGYTF. The CDR3 DNA sequence: TGTGCCAGCAGCTTGGGCTCAAGGGGCTACACCTTC. Together with reference TRBV7-9 and TRBJ1-2, the CDR3 gives the full variable domain: DTGVSQNPRHKITKRGQNVTFRCDPISEHNRLYWYRQTLGQGPEFLTYFQNEAQLEKSRLLSDRFSAERPKGSFSTLEIQRTEQGDSAMYLCASSLGSRGYTFGSGTRLTVV.